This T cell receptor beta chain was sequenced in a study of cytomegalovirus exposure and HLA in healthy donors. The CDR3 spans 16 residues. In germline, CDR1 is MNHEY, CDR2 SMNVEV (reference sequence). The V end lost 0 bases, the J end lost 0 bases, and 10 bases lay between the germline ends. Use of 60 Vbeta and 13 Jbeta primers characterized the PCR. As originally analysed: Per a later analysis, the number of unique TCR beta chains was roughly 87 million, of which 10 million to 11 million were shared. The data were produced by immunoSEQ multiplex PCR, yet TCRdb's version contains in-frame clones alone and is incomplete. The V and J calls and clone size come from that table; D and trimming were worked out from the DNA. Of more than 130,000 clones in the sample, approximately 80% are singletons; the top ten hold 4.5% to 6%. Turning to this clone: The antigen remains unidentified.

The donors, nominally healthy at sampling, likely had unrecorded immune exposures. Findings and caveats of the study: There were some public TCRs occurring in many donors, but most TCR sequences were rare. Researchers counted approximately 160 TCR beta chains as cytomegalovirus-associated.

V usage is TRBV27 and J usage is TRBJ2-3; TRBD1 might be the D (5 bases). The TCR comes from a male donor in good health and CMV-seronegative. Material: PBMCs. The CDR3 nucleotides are TGTGCCAGCAGTTTATCGGTACGACAGAGCACAGATACGCAGTATTTT. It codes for CASSLSVRQSTDTQYF.